This T cell receptor beta chain was sequenced in a study of Ad26.COV2.S vaccination and SARS-CoV-2 variants. On the study more broadly: Participants got Ad26.COV2.S intramuscularly, once or twice 56 days apart.

TCRdb's table, derived via immunoSEQ multiplex PCR, lists solely in-frame clones and lacks some. Seen here are approximately 450,000 clones, around 90% observed once, and the top ten hold roughly an eighth. Study findings and constraints: Similar non-spike TCR breadth was observed in recipients of vaccine and of placebo. The TCR breadth and depth analyses may have understated or missed part of the total T cell responses.

This CDR3 has 13 residues. Germline assignment: CDR1 KGHDR and CDR2 SFDVKD. The ends were cut back, 9 bases at V and 1 base at J, with 6 bases in the middle. Stated treatment: 15 to 20 received Ad26.COV2.S at low or high dose, single or two shots; roughly 5 received placebo; per-sample allocation not given. On day 63 after the first injection, vaccine and placebo recipients gave samples. It was an adult aged 18-55 years in Boston who was the donor. Comment on this clone: Antigen: not known.

This receptor was obtained from a person between 18 and 65 years old who received the Ad26.COV2.S COVID-19 vaccine or a placebo. The starting material was peripheral blood, obtained in a trial of Ad26.COV2.S vaccine versus placebo. The chain has TRBV24-1 and TRBJ2-6; no definite D call. The CDR3 DNA reads as TGTGCCACCGAGAAGTCTGGGGCCAACGTCCTGACTTTC. Its protein is CATEKSGANVLTF.